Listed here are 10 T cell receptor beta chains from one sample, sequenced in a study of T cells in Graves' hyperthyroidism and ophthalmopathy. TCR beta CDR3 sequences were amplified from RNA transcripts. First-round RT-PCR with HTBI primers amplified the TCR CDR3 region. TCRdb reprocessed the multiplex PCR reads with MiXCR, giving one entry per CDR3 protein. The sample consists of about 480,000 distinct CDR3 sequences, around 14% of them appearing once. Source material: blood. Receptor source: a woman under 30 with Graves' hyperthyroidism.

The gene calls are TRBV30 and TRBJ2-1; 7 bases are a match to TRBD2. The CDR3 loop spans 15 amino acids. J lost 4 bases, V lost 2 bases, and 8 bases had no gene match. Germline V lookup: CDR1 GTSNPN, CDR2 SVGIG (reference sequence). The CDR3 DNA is TGTGCCTGGAGTAAGGGCGGGAGTAGATACAATGAGCAGTTCTTC. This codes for CAWSKGGSRYNEQFF.

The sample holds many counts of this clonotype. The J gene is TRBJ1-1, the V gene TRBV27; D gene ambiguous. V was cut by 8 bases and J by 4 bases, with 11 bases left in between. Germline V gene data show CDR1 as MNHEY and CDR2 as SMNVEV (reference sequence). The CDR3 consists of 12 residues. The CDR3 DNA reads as TGTGCCAGCTTTCGAGGAGGCACTGAAGCTTTCTTT. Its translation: CASFRGGTEAFF.

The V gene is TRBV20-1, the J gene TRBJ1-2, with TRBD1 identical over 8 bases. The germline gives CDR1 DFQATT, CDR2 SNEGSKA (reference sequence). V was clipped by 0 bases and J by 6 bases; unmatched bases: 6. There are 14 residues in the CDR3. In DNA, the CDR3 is TGCAGTGCTAGAGATTCCGGACAGGGACATGGCTACACCTTC. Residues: CSARDSGQGHGYTF.

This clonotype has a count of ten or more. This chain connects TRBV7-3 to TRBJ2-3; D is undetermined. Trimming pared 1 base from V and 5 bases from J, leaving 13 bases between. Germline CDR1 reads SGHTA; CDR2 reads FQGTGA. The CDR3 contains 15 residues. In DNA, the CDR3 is TGTGCCAGCAGCTTAAGTGGATTCGCTAGAGATACGCAGTATTTT. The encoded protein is CASSLSGFARDTQYF.

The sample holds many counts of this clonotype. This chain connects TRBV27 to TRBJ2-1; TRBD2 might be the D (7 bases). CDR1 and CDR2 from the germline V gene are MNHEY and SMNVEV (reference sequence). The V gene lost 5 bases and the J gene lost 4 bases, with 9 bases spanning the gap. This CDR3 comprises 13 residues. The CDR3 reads CASSAGAYNEQFF. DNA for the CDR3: TGTGCCAGCAGTGCGGGGGCTTACAATGAGCAGTTCTTC.

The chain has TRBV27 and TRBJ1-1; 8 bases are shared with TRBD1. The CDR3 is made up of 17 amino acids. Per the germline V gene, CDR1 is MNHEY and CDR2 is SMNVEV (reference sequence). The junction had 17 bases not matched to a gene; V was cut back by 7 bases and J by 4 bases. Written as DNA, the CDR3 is TGTGCCAGCACCCCCCGGACAGGGATGGTTGGTCGCACTGAAGCTTTCTTT. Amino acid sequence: CASTPRTGMVGRTEAFF.

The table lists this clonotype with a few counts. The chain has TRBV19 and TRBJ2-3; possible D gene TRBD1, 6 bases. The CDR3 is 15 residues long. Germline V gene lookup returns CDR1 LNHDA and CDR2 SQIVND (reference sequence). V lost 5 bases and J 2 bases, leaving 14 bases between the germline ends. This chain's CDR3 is CASSQLTGDTDTQYF. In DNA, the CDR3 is TGTGCCAGTAGTCAACTGACAGGTGACACAGATACGCAGTATTTT.

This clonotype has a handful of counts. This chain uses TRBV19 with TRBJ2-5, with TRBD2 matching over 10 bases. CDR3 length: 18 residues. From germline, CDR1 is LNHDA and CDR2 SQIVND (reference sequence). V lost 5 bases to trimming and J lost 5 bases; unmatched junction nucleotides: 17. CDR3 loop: CASSAVGTSGTPWETQYF. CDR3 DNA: TGTGCCAGTAGTGCAGTAGGAACTAGCGGGACCCCGTGGGAGACCCAGTACTTC.

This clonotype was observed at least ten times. As DNA, the CDR3 is TGTGCCAGCAGCGTAGACAGTCAAGAAGCTTTCTTT. Protein product: CASSVDSQEAFF. The rearrangement joins TRBV9 to TRBJ1-1; D is ambiguous. The V end was cut by 0 bases, the J end by 8 bases, with 8 bases between. Germline CDR1 and CDR2: SGDLS and YYNGEE. There are 12 residues in the CDR3. The full variable domain, rest sourced from reference TRBV9 and TRBJ1-1, is DSGVTQTPKHLITATGQRVTLRCSPRSGDLSVYWYQQSLDQGLQFLIQYYNGEERAKGNILERFSAQQFPDLHSELNLSSLELGDSALYFCASSVDSQEAFFGQGTRLTVV.

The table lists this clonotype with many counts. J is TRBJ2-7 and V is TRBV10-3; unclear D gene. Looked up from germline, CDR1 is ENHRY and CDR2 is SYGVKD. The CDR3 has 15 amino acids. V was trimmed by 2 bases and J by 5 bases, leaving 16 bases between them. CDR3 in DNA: TGTGCCATCAGTGAGCTCTTGCCGTCAGAAGACGAGCAGTACGTC. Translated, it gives CAISELLPSEDEQYV.